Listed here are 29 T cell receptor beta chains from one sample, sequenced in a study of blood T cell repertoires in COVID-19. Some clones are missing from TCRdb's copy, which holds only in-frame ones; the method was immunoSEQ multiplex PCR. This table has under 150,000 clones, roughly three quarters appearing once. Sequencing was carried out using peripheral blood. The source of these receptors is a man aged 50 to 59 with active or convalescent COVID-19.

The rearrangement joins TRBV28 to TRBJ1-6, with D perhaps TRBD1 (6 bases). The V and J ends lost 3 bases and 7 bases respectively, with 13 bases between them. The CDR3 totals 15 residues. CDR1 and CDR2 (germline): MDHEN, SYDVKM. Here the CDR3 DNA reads TGTGCCAGCAGTTTCAGGGGCTTCGGGAATTCACCCCTCCACTTT. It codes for CASSFRGFGNSPLHF.

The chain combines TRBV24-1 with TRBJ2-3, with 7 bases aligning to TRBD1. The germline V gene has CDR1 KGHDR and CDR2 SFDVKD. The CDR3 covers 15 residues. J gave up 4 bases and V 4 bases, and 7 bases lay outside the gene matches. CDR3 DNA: TGTGCCACCAGTGACCCGTCAGGGGGTCCAGATACGCAGTATTTT. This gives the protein CATSDPSGGPDTQYF.

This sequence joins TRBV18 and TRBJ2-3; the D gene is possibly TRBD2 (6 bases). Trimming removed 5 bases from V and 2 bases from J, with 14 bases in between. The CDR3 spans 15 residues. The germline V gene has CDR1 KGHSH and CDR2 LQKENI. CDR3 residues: CASSSVAVLTDTQYF. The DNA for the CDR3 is TGTGCCAGCTCATCCGTAGCGGTCCTCACAGATACGCAGTATTTT.

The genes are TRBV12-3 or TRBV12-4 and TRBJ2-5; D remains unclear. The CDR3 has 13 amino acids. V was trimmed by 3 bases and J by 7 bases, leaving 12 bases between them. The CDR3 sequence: CASSLAARGTQYF. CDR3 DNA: TGTGCCAGCAGTTTGGCAGCCCGAGGGACCCAGTACTTC.

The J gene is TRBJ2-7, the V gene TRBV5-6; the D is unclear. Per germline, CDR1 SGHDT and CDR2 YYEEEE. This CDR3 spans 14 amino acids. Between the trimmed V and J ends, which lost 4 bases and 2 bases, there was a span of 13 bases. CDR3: CASSPVSGAYEQYF. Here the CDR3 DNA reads TGTGCCAGCAGCCCCGTCTCAGGCGCCTACGAGCAGTACTTC.

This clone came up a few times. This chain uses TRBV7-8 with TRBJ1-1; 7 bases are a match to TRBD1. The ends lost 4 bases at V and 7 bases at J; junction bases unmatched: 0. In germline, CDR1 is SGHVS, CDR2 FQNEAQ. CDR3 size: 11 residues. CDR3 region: CASSSGGEAFF. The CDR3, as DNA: TGTGCCAGCAGCTCAGGGGGTGAAGCTTTCTTT.

CDR3 DNA: TGTGCCAGCAGCACCTCAGGGGGATCCTACGAGCAGTACTTC. Encoded protein: CASSTSGGSYEQYF. The chain joins TRBV5-4 to TRBJ2-7, with 7 bases fitting TRBD1. V shed 4 bases and J 1 base; nucleotides not matched to a gene: 5. The CDR3 extends over 14 amino acids. The germline CDR1 and CDR2 sequences are SGHNT and YYREEE (reference sequence).

CDR3 nucleotides: TGTGCCAGCAGCCAAGGATCGGGAGTAACGGGCACCGGGGAGCTGTTTTTT. Translated, it gives CASSQGSGVTGTGELFF. The chain couples TRBV4-2 to TRBJ2-2; tentative D call: TRBD2 (6 bases). Trimming removed 1 base at V and 4 bases at J, with 16 bases between. This CDR3 comprises 17 residues. Looked up from germline, CDR1 is LGHNA and CDR2 is YNFKEQ.

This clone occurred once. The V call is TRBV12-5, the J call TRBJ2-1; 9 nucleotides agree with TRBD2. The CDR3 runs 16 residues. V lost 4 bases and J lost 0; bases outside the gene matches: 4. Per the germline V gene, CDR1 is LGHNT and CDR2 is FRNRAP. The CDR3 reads CASGSTSGLSYNEQFF. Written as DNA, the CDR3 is TGTGCTAGTGGTTCTACTAGCGGGCTCTCCTACAATGAGCAGTTCTTC. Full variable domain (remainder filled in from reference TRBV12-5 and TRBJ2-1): DARVTQTPRHKVTEMGQEVTMRCQPILGHNTVFWYRQTMMQGLELLAYFRNRAPLDDSGMPKDRFSAEMPDATLATLKIQPSEPRDSAVYFCASGSTSGLSYNEQFFGPGTRLTVL.

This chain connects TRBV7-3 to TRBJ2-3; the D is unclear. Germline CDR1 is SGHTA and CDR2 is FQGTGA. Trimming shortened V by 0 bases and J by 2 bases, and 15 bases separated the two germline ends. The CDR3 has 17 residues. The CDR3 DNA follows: TGTGCCAGCAGCTTAACCAAGGAGCCTACCCACACAGATACGCAGTATTTT. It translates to CASSLTKEPTHTDTQYF.

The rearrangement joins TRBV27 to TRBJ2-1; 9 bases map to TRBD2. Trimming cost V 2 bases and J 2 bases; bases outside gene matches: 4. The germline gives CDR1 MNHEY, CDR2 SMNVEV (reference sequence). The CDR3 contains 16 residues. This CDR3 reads CASSLDASGTYNEQFF. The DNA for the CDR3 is TGTGCCAGCAGTTTAGACGCTAGCGGGACCTACAATGAGCAGTTCTTC.

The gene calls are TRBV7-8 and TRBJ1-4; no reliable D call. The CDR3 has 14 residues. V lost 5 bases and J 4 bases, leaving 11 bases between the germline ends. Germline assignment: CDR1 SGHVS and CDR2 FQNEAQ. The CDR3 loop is CASSHVRGNEKLFF. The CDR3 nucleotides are TGTGCCAGCAGCCACGTCCGGGGTAATGAAAAACTGTTTTTT.

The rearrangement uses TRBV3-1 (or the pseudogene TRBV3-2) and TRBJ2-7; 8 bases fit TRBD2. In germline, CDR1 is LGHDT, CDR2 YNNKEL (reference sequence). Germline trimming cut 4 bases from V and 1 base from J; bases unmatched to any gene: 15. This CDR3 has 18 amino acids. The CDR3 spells CASSPPFAGGLESYEQYF. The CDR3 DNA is TGTGCCAGCAGCCCCCCTTTTGCGGGGGGCCTGGAGTCCTACGAGCAGTACTTC.

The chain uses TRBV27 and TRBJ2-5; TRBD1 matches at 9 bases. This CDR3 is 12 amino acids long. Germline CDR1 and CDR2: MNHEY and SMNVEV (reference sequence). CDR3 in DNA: TGTGCAACCGGGACAGGGTTTGAGACCCAGTACTTC. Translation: CATGTGFETQYF.

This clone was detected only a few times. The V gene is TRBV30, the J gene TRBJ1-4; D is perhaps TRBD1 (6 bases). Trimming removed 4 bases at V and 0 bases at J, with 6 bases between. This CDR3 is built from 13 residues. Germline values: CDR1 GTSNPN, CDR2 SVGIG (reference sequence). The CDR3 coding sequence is TGTGCCTGGAAGGGGGCAACTAATGAAAAACTGTTTTTT. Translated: CAWKGATNEKLFF.

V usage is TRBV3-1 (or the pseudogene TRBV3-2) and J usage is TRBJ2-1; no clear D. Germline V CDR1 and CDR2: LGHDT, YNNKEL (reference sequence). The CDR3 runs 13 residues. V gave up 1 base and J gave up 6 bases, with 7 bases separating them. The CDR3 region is CASSQGPSNEQFF. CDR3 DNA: TGTGCCAGCAGCCAAGGCCCTAGCAATGAGCAGTTCTTC.

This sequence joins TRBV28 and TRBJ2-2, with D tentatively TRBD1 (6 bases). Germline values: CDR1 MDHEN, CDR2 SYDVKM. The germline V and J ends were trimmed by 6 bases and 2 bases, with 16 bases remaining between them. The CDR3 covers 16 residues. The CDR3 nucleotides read TGTGCCAGCAGGGAGGTCTCGGACAGAAACACCGGGGAGCTGTTTTTT. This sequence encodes CASREVSDRNTGELFF.

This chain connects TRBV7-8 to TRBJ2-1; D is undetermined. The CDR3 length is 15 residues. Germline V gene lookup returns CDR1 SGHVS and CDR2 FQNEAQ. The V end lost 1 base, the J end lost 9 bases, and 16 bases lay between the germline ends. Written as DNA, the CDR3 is TGTGCCAGCAGCTTAGGGGTGGGTAGTTCAGGTGAGCAGTTCTTC. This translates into CASSLGVGSSGEQFF.

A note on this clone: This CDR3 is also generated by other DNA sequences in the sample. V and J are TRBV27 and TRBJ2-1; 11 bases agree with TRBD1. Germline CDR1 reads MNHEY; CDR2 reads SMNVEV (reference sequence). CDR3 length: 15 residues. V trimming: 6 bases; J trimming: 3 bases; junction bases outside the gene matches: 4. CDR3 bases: TGTGCCAGCAGCCCCGGGACAGGGGGCTACAATGAGCAGTTCTTC. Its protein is CASSPGTGGYNEQFF.

CDR3 DNA: TGTGCCACCAGAGCGAGTTACAATGAGCAGTTCTTC. Translation gives CATRASYNEQFF. The chain recombines TRBV19 with TRBJ2-1; unclear D gene. Germline loops: CDR1 LNHDA, CDR2 SQIVND (reference sequence). There are 12 residues in the CDR3. Trimming removed 10 bases at V and 4 bases at J, with 11 bases between.

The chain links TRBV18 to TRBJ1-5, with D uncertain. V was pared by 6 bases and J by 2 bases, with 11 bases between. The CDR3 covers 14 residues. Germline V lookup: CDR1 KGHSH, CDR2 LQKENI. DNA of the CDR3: TGTGCCAGCTCGTTCAAGGGAGGCAATCAGCCCCAGCATTTT. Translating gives CASSFKGGNQPQHF.

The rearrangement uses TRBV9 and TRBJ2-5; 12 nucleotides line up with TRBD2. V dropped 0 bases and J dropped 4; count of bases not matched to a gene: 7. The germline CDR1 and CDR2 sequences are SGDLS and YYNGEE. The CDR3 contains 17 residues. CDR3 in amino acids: CASSVAMGLAGSETQYF. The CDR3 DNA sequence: TGTGCCAGCAGCGTAGCGATGGGACTAGCGGGTTCAGAGACCCAGTACTTC.

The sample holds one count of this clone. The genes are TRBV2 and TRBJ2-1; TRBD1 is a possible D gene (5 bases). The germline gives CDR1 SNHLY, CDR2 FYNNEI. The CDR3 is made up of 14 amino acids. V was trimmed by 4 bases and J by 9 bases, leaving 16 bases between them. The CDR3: CASSGGPGVGEQFF. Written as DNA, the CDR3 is TGTGCCAGCAGTGGGGGCCCCGGCGTGGGTGAGCAGTTCTTC.

The CDR3, as DNA: TGTGCCAGCAGTTTTTCTAGCGCCTCGAACACCGGGGAGCTGTTTTTT. Protein product: CASSFSSASNTGELFF. The V call is TRBV28, the J call TRBJ2-2; D might be TRBD2 (6 bases). V gave up 3 bases and J gave up 0 bases, with 11 bases separating them. The length of the CDR3 is 16 residues. From germline, CDR1 is MDHEN and CDR2 SYDVKM.

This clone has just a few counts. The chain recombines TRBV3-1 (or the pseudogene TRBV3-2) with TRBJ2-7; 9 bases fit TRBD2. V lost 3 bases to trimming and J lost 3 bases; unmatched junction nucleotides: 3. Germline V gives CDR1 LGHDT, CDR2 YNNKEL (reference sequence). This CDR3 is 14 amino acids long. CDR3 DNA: TGTGCCAGCAGCCACCAGCGGGAGGTCTACGAGCAGTACTTC. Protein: CASSHQREVYEQYF.

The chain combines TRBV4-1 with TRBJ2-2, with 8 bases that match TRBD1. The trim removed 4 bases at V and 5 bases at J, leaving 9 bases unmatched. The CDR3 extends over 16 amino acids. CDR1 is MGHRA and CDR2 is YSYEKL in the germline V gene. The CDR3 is CASSRRGQGGTGELFF. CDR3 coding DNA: TGCGCCAGCAGCCGTAGAGGACAGGGCGGGACCGGGGAGCTGTTTTTT.

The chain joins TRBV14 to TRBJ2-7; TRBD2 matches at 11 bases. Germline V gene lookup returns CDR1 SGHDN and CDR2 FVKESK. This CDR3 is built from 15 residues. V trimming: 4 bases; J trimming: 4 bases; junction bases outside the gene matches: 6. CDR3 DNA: TGTGCCAGCAGCCTAGGGACTAGCGGATTTTACGAGCAGTACTTC. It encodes CASSLGTSGFYEQYF.

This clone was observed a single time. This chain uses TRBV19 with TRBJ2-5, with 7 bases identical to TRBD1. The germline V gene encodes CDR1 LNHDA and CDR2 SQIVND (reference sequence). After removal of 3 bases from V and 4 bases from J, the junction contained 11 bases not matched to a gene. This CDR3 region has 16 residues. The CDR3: CASSMARGQNAETQYF. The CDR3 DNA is TGTGCCAGTAGTATGGCTCGGGGACAGAACGCAGAGACCCAGTACTTC. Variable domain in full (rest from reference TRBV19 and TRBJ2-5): DGGITQSPKYLFRKEGQNVTLSCEQNLNHDAMYWYRQDPGQGLRLIYYSQIVNDFQKGDIAEGYSVSREKKESFPLTVTSAQKNPTAFYLCASSMARGQNAETQYFGPGTRLLVL.

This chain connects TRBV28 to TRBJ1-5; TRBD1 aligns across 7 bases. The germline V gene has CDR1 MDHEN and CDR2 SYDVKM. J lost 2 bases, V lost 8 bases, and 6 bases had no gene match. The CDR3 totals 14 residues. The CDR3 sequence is CASYRGRGNQPQHF. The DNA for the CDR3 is TGTGCCAGCTACAGGGGACGTGGCAATCAGCCCCAGCATTTT.